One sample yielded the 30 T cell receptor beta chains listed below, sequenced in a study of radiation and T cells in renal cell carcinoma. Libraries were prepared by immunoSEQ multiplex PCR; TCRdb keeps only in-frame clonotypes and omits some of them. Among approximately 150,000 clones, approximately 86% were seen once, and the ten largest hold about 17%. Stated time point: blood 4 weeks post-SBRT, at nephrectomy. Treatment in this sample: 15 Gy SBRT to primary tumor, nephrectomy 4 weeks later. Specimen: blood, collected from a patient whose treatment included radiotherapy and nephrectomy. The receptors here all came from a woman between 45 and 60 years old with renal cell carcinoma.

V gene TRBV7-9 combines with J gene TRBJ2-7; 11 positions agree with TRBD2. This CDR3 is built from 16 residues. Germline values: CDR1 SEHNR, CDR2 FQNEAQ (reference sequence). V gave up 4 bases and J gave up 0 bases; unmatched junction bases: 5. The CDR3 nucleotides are TGTGCCAGCAGCTACACTAGCGGGGGTCCCTCCTACGAGCAGTACTTC. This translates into CASSYTSGGPSYEQYF.

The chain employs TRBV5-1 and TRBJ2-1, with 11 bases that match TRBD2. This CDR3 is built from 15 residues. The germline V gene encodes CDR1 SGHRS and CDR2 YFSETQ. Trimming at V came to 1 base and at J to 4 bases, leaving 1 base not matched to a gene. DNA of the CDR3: TGCGCCAGCAGCTTGAGACTAGCGGGATACAATGAGCAGTTCTTC. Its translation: CASSLRLAGYNEQFF.

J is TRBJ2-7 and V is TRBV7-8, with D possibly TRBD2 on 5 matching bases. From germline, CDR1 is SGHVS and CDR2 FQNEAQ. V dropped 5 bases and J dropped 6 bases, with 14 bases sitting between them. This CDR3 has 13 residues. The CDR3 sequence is CASSEREGREQYF. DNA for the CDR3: TGTGCCAGCAGCGAGCGTGAGGGTCGCGAGCAGTACTTC.

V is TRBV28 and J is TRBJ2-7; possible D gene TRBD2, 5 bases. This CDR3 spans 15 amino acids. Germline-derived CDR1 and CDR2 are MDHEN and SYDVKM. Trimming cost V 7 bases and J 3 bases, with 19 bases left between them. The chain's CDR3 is CASTRSGADLYEQYF. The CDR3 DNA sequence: TGTGCCAGCACCCGGTCAGGAGCGGACCTCTACGAGCAGTACTTC.

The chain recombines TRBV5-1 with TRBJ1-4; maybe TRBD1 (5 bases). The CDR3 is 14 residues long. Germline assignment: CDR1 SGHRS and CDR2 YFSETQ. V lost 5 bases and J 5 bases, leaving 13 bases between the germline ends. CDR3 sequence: CASREDSTNEKLFF. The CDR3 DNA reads TGCGCCAGCAGGGAAGACAGCACGAATGAAAAACTGTTTTTT.

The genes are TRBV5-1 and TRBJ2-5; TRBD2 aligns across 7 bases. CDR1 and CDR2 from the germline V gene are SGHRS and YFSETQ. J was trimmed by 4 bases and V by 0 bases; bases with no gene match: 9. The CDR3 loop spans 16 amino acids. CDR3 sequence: CASSLAGGRAGETQYF. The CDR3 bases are TGCGCCAGCAGCTTGGCCGGTGGGAGGGCAGGAGAGACCCAGTACTTC.

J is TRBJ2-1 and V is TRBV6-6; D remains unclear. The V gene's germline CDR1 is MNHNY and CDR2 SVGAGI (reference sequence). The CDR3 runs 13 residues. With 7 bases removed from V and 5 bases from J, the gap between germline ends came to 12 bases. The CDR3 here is CASTPDGNNEQFF. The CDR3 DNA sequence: TGTGCCAGCACCCCGGACGGAAACAATGAGCAGTTCTTC.

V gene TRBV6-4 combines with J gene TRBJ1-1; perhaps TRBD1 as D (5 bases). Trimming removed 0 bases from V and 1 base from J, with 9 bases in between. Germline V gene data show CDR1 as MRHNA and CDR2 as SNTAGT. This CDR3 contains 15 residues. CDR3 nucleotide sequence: TGTGCCAGCAGTGACTCGGGCAGGGCGAACACTGAAGCTTTCTTT. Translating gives CASSDSGRANTEAFF.

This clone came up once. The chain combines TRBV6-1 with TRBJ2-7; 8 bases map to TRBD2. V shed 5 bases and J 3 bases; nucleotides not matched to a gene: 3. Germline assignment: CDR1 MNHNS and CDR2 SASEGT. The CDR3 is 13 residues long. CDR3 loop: CASSSGGDYEQYF. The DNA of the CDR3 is TGTGCCAGCAGTAGCGGGGGTGACTACGAGCAGTACTTC.

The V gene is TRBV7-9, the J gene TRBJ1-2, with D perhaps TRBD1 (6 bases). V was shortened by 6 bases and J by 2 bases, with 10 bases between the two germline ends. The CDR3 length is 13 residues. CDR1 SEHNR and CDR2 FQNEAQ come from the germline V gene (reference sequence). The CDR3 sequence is CASRRQENYGYTF. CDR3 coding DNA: TGTGCCAGCAGGCGACAGGAAAACTATGGCTACACCTTC.

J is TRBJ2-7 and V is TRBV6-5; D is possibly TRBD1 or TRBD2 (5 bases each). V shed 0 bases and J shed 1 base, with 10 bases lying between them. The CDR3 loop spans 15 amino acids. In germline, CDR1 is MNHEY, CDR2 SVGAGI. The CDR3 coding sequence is TGTGCCAGCAGTTACTCGAATGGGGGTTCCTACGAGCAGTACTTC. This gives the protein CASSYSNGGSYEQYF.

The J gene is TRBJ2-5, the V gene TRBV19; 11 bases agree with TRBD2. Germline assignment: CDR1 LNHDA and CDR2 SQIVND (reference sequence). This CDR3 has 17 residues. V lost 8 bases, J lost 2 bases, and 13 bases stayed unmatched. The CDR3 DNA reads TGTGCCAGTCCACCCAGGGCTAGCGGGGGGAATCAAGAGACCCAGTACTTC. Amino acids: CASPPRASGGNQETQYF.

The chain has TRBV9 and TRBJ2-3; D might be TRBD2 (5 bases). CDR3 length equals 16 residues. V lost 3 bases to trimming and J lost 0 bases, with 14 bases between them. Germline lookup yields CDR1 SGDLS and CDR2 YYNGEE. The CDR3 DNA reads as TGTGCCAGCAGCGCAAGGACTGATACTAGCACAGATACGCAGTATTTT. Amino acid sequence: CASSARTDTSTDTQYF.

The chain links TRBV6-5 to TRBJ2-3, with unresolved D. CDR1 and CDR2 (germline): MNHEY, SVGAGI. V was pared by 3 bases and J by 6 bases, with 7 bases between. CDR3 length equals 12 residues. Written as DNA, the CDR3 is TGTGCCAGCAGTTATAATTGGGATACGCAGTATTTT. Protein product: CASSYNWDTQYF.

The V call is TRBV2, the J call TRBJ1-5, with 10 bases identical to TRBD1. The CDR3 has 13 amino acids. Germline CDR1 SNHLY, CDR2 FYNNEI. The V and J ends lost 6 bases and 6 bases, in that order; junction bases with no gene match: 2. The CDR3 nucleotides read TGTGCCAGCAGCGGGACAGGGGCTCAGCCCCAGCATTTT. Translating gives CASSGTGAQPQHF.

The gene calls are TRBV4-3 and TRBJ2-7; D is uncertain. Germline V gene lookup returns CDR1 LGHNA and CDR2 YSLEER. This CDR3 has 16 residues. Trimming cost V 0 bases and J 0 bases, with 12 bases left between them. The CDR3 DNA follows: TGCGCCAGCAGCCAAGATATTAACGCACCCTCCTACGAGCAGTACTTC. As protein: CASSQDINAPSYEQYF.

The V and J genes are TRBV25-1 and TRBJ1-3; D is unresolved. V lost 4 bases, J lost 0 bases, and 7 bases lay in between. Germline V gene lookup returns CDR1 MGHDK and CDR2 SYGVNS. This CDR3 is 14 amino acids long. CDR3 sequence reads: CASSAFSSGNTIYF. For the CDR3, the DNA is TGTGCCAGCAGTGCTTTTAGCTCTGGAAACACCATATATTTT. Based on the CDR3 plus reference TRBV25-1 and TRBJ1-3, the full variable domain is EADIYQTPRYLVIGTGKKITLECSQTMGHDKMYWYQQDPGMELHLIHYSYGVNSTEKGDLSSESTVSRIRTEHFPLTLESARPSHTSQYLCASSAFSSGNTIYFGEGSWLTVV.

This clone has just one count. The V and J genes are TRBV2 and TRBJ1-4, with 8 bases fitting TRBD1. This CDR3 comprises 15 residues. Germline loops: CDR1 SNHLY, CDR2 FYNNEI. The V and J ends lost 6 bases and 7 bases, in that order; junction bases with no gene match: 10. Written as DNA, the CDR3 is TGTGCCAGCAGCGCAGGGGGCGCCGAGAGTGAAAAACTGTTTTTT. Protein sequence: CASSAGGAESEKLFF.

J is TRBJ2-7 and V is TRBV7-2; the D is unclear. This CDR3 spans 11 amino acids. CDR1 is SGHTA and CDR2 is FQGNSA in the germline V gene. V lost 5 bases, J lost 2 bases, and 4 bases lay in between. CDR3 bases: TGTGCCAGCAGCCGCACCTACGAGCAGTACTTC. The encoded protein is CASSRTYEQYF.

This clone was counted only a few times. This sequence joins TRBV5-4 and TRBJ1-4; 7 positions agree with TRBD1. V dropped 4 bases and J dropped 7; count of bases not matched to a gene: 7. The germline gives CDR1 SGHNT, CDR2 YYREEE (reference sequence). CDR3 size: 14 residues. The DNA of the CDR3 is TGTGCCAGCAGCGGAGCAGGGGGAGGTGAAAAACTGTTTTTT. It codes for CASSGAGGGEKLFF.

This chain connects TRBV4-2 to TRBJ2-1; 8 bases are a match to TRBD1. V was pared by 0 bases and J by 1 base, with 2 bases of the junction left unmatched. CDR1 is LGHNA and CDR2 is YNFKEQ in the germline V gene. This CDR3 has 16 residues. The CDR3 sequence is CASSQDRGLSYNEQFF. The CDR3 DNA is TGTGCCAGCAGCCAAGACAGGGGGCTTTCCTACAATGAGCAGTTCTTC.

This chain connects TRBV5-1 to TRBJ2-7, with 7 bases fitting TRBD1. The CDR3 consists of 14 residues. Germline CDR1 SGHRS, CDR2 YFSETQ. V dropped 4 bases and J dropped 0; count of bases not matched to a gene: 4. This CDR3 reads CASSPTGTSYEQYF. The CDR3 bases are TGCGCCAGCAGCCCGACAGGGACCTCCTACGAGCAGTACTTC.

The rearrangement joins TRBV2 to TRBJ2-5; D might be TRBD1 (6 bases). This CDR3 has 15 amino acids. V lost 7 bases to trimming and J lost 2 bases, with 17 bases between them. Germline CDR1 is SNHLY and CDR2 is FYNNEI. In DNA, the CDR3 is TGTGCCAGCACCCTAGAGGGGGTACCACAAGAGACCCAGTACTTC. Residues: CASTLEGVPQETQYF.

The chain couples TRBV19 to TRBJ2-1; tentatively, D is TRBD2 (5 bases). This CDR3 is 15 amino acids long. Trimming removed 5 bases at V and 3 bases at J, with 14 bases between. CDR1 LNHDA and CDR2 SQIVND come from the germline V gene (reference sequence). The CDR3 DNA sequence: TGTGCCAGTAGTTTCGGACTCCTTGGCTACAATGAGCAGTTCTTC. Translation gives CASSFGLLGYNEQFF.

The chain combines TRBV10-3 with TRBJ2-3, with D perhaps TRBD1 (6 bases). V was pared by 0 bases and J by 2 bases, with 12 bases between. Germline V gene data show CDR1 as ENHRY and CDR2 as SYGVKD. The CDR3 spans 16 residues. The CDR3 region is CAISESTGESTDTQYF. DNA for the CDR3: TGTGCCATCAGTGAGTCGACAGGAGAATCCACAGATACGCAGTATTTT.

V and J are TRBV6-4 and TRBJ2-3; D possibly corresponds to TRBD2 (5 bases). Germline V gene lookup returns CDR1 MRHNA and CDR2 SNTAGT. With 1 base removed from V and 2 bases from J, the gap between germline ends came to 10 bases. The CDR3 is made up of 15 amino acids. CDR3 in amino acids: CASSDFRRNTDTQYF. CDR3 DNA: TGTGCCAGCAGTGACTTCCGGAGGAACACAGATACGCAGTATTTT.

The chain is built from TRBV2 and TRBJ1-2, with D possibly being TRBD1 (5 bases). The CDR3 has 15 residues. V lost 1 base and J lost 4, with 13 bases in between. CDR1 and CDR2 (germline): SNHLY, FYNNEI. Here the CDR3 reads CASSEVGRVTYGYTF. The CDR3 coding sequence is TGTGCCAGCAGTGAAGTAGGCAGGGTCACCTATGGCTACACCTTC.

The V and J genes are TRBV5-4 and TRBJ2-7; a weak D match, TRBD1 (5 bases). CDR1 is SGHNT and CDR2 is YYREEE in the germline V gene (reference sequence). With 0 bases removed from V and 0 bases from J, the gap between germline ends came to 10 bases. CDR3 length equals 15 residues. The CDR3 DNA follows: TGTGCCAGCAGCTTGGAGGGGCCCGACTCCTACGAGCAGTACTTC. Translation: CASSLEGPDSYEQYF.

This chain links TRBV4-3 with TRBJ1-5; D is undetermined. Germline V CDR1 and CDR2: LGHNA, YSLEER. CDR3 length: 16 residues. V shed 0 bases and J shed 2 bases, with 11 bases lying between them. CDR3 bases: TGCGCCAGCAGCCAAGATCGCTACAGAGGCAATCAGCCCCAGCATTTT. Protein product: CASSQDRYRGNQPQHF.

The CDR3 DNA is TGCAGCGTTGCAGGGTCCCTCGCAACTAATGAAAAACTGTTTTTT. Amino acid sequence: CSVAGSLATNEKLFF. The chain carries TRBV29-1 and TRBJ1-4, with a tentative D call TRBD1 (5 bases). The CDR3 totals 15 residues. Germline values: CDR1 SQVTM, CDR2 ANQGSEA. The V gene lost 4 bases and the J gene lost 0 bases, with 12 bases spanning the gap. Drawing the rest from reference TRBV29-1 and TRBJ1-4, the complete variable domain is SAVISQKPSRDICQRGTSLTIQCQVDSQVTMMFWYRQQPGQSLTLIATANQGSEATYESGFVIDKFPISRPNLTFSTLTVSNMSPEDSSIYLCSVAGSLATNEKLFFGSGTQLSVL.